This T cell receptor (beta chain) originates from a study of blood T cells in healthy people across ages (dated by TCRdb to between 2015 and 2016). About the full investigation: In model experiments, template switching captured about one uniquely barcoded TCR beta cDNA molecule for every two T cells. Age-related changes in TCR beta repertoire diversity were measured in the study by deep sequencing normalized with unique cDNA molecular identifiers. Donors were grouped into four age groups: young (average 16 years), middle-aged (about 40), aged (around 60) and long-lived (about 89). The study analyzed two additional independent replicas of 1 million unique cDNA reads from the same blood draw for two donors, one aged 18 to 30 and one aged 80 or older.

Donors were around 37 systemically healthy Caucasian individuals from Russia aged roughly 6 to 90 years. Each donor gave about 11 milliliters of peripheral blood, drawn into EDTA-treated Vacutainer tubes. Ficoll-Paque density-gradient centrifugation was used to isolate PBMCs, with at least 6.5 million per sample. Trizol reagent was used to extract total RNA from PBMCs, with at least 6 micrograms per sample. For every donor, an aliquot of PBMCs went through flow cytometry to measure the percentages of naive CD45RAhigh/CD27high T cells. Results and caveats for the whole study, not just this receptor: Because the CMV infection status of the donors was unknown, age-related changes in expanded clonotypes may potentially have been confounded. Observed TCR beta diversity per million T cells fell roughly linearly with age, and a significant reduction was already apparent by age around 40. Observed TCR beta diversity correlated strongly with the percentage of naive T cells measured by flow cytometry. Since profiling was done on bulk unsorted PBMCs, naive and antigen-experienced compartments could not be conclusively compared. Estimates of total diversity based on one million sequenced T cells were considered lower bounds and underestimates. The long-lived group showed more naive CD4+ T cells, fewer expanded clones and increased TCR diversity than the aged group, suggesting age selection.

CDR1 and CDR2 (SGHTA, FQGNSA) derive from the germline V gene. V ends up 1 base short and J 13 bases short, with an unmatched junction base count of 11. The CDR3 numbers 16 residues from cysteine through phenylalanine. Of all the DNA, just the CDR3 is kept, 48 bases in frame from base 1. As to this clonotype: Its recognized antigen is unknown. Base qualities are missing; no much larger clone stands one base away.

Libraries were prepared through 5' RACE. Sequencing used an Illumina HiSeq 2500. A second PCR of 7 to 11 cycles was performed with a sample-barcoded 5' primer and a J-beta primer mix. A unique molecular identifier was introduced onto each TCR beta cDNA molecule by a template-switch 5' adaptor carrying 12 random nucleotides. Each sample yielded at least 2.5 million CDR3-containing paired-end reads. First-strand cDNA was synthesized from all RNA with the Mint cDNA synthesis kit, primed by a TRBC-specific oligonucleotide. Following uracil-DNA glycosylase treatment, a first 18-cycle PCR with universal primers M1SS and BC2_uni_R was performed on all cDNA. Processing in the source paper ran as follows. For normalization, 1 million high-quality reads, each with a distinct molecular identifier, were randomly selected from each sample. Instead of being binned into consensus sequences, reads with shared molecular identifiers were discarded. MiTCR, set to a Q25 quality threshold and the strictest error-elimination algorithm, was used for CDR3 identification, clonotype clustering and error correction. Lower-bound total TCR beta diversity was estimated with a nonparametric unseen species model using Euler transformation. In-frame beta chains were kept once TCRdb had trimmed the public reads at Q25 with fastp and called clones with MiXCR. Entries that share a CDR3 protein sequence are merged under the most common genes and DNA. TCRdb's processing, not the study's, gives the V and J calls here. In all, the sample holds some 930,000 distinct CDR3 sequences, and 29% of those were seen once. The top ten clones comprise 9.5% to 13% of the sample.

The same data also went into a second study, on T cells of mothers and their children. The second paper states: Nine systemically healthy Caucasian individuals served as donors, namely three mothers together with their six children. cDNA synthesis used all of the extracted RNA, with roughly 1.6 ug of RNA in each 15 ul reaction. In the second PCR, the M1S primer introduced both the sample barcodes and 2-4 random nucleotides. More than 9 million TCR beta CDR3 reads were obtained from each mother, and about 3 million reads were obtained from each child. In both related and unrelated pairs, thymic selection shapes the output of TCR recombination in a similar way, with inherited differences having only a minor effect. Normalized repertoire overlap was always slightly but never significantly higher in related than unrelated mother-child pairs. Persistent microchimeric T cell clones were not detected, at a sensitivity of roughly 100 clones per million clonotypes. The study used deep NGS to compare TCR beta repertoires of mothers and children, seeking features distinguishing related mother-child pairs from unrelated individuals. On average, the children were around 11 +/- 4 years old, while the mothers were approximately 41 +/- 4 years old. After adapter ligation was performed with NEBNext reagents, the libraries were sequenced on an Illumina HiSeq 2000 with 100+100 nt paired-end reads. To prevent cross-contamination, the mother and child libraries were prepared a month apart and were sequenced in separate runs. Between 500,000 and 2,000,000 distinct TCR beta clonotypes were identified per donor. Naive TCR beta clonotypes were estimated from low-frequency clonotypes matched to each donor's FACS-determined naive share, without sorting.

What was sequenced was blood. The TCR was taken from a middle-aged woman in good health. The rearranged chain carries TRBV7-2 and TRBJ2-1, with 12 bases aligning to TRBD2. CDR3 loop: CASSLELAGGRGTQFF. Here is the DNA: TGTGCCAGCAGCTTAGAACTAGCGGGGGGAAGGGGGACCCAGTTCTTC.